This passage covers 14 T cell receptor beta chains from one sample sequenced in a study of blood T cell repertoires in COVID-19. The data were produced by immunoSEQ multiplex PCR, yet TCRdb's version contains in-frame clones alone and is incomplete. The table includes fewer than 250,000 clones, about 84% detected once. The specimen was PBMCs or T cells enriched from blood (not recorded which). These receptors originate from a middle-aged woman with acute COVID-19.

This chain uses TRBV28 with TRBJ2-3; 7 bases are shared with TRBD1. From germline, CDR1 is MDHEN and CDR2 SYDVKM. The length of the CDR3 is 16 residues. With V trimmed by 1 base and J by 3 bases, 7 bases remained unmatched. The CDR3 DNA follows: TGTGCCAGCAGTTTATCGACAGGGAAGAGAACAGATACGCAGTATTTT. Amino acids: CASSLSTGKRTDTQYF.

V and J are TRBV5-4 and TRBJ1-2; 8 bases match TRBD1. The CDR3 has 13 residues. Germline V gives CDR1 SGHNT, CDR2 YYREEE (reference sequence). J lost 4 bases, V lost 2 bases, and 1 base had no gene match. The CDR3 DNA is TGTGCCAGCAGCTTCACAGGGGGCTATGGCTACACCTTC. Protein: CASSFTGGYGYTF.

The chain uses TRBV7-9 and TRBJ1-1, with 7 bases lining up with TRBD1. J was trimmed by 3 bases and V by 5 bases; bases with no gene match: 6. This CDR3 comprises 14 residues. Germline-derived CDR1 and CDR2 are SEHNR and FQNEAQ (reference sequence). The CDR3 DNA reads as TGTGCCAGCAGCGGACGGGACAGAGACACTGAAGCTTTCTTT. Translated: CASSGRDRDTEAFF.

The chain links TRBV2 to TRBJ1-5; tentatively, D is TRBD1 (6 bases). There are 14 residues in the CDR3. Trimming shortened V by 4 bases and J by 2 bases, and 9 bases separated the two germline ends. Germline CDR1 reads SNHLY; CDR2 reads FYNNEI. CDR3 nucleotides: TGTGCCAGCAGTGCGGGGGGCGGCAATCAGCCCCAGCATTTT. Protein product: CASSAGGGNQPQHF.

CDR3 protein: CASSPQAGQGASRQETQYF. For the CDR3, the DNA is TGTGCCAGCTCACCACAGGCGGGACAGGGGGCAAGTAGGCAAGAGACCCAGTACTTC. The chain employs TRBV18 and TRBJ2-5; 12 nucleotides agree with TRBD1. Per the germline V gene, CDR1 is KGHSH and CDR2 is LQKENI. V lost 1 base, J lost 2 bases, and 11 bases stayed unmatched. The CDR3 sequence is 19 residues long.

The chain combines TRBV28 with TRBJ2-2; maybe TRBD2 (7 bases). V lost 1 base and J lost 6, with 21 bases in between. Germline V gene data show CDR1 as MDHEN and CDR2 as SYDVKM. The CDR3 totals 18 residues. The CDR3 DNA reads TGTGCCAGCAGTTTATCATCGGGGGGCGCCGTACGGTCCGGGGAGCTGTTTTTT. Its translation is CASSLSSGGAVRSGELFF.

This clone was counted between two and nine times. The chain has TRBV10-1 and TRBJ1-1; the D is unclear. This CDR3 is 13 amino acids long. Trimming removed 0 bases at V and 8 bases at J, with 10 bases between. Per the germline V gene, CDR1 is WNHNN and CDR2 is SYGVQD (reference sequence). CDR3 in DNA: TGCGCCAGCAGTGAGTCCGGACTGAAAGAAGCTTTCTTT. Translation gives CASSESGLKEAFF.

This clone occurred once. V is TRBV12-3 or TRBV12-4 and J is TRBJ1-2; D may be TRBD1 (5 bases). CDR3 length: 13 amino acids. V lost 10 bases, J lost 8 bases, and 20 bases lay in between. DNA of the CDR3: TGTGCCAACGTCCTTGCAGGGTCACTAGGCTACACCTTC. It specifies CANVLAGSLGYTF.

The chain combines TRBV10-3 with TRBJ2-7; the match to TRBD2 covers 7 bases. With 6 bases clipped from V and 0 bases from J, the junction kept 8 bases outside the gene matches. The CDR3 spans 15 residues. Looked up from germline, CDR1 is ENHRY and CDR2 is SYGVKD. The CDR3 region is CAIRQGLSTSYEQYF. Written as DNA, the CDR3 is TGTGCCATCAGGCAGGGACTATCGACCTCCTACGAGCAGTACTTC.

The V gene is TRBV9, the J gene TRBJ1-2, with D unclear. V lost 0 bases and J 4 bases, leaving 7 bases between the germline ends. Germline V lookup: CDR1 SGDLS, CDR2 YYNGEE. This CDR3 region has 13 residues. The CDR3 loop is CASSVAISYGYTF. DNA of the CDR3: TGTGCCAGCAGCGTAGCTATAAGCTATGGCTACACCTTC. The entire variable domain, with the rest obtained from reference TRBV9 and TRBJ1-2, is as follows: DSGVTQTPKHLITATGQRVTLRCSPRSGDLSVYWYQQSLDQGLQFLIQYYNGEERAKGNILERFSAQQFPDLHSELNLSSLELGDSALYFCASSVAISYGYTFGSGTRLTVV.

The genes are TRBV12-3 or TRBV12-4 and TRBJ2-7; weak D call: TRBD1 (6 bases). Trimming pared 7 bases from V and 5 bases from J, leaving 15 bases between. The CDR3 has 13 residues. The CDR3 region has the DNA TGTGCCAGCACCACCCAGGGGTTGAACGAGCAGTACTTC. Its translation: CASTTQGLNEQYF.

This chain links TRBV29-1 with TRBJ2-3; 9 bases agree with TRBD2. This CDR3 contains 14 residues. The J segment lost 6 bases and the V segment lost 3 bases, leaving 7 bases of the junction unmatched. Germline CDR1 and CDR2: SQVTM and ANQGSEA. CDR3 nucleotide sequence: TGCAGCGTTGAGGCTAGCGGGGAGCCGGATACGCAGTATTTT. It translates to CSVEASGEPDTQYF.

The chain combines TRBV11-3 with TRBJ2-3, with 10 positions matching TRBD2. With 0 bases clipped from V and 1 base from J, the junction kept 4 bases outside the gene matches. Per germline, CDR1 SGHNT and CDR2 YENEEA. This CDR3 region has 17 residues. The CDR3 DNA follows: TGTGCCAGCAGCTTAGAAGGGACTAGCGCGGGCACAGATACGCAGTATTTT. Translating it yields CASSLEGTSAGTDTQYF.

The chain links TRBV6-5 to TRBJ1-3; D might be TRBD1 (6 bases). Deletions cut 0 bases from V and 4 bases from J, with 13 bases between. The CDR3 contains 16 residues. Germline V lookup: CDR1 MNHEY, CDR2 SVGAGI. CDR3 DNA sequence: TGTGCCAGCAGTTACTCGACACCAGGGGAGGGAAACACCATATATTTT. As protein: CASSYSTPGEGNTIYF.